Shown below are 30 T cell receptor beta chains from a single sample sequenced in a study of T-cell reconstitution after alpha-beta-depleted transplantation in children. Preparation of the TCRbeta library used unique molecular identifiers. TCRdb independently ran MiXCR on the PCR reads; one entry per CDR3 protein. The sample holds a few hundred thousand distinct CDR3 sequences, roughly 24% seen once. The source was PBMCs, collected before TCRalphabeta/CD19-depleted stem cell transplant. All receptors come from a girl aged 2 to 9 with Fanconi anemia, due to receive a stem cell transplant.

V is TRBV5-1 and J is TRBJ2-7; 8 bases are a match to TRBD1. This CDR3 contains 16 residues. V lost 2 bases to trimming and J lost 3 bases; unmatched junction nucleotides: 10. CDR1 SGHRS and CDR2 YFSETQ come from the germline V gene. The CDR3 sequence: CASSFIGQGDLYEQYF. The CDR3 region has the DNA TGCGCCAGCAGCTTCATTGGACAGGGTGACCTCTACGAGCAGTACTTC. The full variable domain, rest sourced from reference TRBV5-1 and TRBJ2-7, is KAGVTQTPRYLIKTRGQQVTLSCSPISGHRSVSWYQQTPGQGLQFLFEYFSETQRNKGNFPGRFSGRQFSNSRSEMNVSTLELGDSALYLCASSFIGQGDLYEQYFGPGTRLTVT.

This clonotype was counted at least ten times. This chain joins TRBV29-1 and TRBJ2-7, with TRBD2 identical over 8 bases. The CDR3 has 11 amino acids. Germline CDR1 is SQVTM and CDR2 is ANQGSEA. With V trimmed by 7 bases and J by 3 bases, 2 bases remained unmatched. The CDR3, as DNA: TGCAGCGCGGGAGGGAGCTACGAGCAGTACTTC. Protein product: CSAGGSYEQYF.

At least ten counts were recorded for this clonotype. This chain connects TRBV27 to TRBJ2-7; 9 bases line up with TRBD1. CDR1 is MNHEY, CDR2 SMNVEV, per germline (reference sequence). The CDR3 covers 15 residues. V shed 5 bases, J shed 4 bases, and the junction held 9 bases outside the gene matches. CDR3 nucleotide sequence: TGTGCCAGCAGTCAAACCGGGACAGGGCTATACGAGCAGTACTTC. Amino acid sequence: CASSQTGTGLYEQYF.

Ten or more counts support this clonotype. V is TRBV28 and J is TRBJ1-6, with 7 bases lining up with TRBD1. The CDR3 is 17 amino acids. The V segment lost 4 bases and the J segment 3 bases; nucleotides outside the gene matches: 9. CDR1 and CDR2 from the germline V gene are MDHEN and SYDVKM. CDR3 sequence reads: CASSSTGAPDYNSPLHF. CDR3 sequence (DNA): TGTGCCAGCAGTTCTACAGGGGCCCCAGACTATAATTCACCCCTCCACTTT.

The chain employs TRBV6-8 and TRBJ1-1; D possibly corresponds to TRBD1 (5 bases). Germline lookup yields CDR1 MNHGY and CDR2 SAAAGT. The germline V and J ends were trimmed by 6 bases and 0 bases, with 8 bases remaining between them. The CDR3 spans 13 residues. The CDR3 protein is CASSQTVNTEAFF. CDR3 sequence (DNA): TGTGCCAGCAGCCAGACAGTGAACACTGAAGCTTTCTTT.

The table lists this clonotype with many counts. The rearrangement uses TRBV12-3 or TRBV12-4 and TRBJ2-7; 9 nucleotides match TRBD1. V lost 6 bases and J lost 3; bases outside the gene matches: 6. The CDR3 is made up of 14 amino acids. The CDR3 sequence is CASRGQGPSYEQYF. The CDR3 DNA reads TGTGCCAGCAGGGGACAGGGTCCTAGCTACGAGCAGTACTTC.

The chain recombines TRBV28 with TRBJ2-7; TRBD2 matches at 10 bases. The CDR3 loop spans 15 amino acids. Germline CDR1 and CDR2: MDHEN and SYDVKM. V dropped 3 bases and J dropped 2; count of bases not matched to a gene: 4. The DNA of the CDR3 is TGTGCCAGCAGTTTGCCCACTAGCGGGGCCTACGAGCAGTACTTC. Translation: CASSLPTSGAYEQYF.

The chain recombines TRBV20-1 with TRBJ2-5; D is uncertain. The length of the CDR3 is 12 residues. V was pared by 3 bases and J by 2 bases, with 7 bases between. CDR1 and CDR2 (germline): DFQATT, SNEGSKA (reference sequence). In DNA, the CDR3 is TGCAGTGCTAGTCTTCAACAAGAGACCCAGTACTTC. This gives the protein CSASLQQETQYF.

Comment on this clonotype: Without the conserved terminal phenylalanine or tryptophan, this CDR3 likely stems from a read error. V and J are TRBV20-1 and TRBJ1-4; TRBD1 aligns across 8 bases. CDR1 DFQATT and CDR2 SNEGSKA come from the germline V gene (reference sequence). CDR3 length equals 16 residues. CDR3 DNA: TGCTGTGCTAGAGATTTTGCAGGGGGCACTAATGAAAAACTGTTTTGT. This sequence encodes CCARDFAGGTNEKLFC.

This clonotype was counted ten times or more. The V gene is TRBV20-1, the J gene TRBJ2-1, with unresolved D. Looked up from germline, CDR1 is DFQATT and CDR2 is SNEGSKA (reference sequence). The CDR3 sequence is 18 residues long. Trimming took off 4 bases at V and 4 bases at J, with 26 bases between the two ends. The CDR3 DNA reads TGCAGTGCTAACCCTCTTCGCACAGTCCAGTCACATTACAATGAGCAGTTCTTC. Amino acid sequence: CSANPLRTVQSHYNEQFF.

V gene TRBV10-3 combines with J gene TRBJ2-7; D is perhaps TRBD2 (6 bases). Germline values: CDR1 ENHRY, CDR2 SYGVKD. The ends were cut back, 3 bases at V and 5 bases at J, with 14 bases in the middle. This CDR3 is built from 14 residues. The CDR3 DNA sequence: TGTGCCATCAGTGAAACTGGGCGGGGAAACGAGCAGTACTTC. Its translation is CAISETGRGNEQYF.

The chain links TRBV24-1 to TRBJ2-1, with 13 bases identical to TRBD2. V was clipped by 9 bases and J by 8 bases; unmatched bases: 9. Germline V gene data show CDR1 as KGHDR and CDR2 as SFDVKD. This CDR3 is built from 15 residues. In DNA form, the CDR3 reads TGTGCCACCGGGACTAGCGGGACAAAGGGGCATGAGCAGTTCTTC. Protein: CATGTSGTKGHEQFF.

This clonotype was detected many times. V gene TRBV25-1 combines with J gene TRBJ2-4, with 7 nucleotides matching TRBD2. Per germline, CDR1 MGHDK and CDR2 SYGVNS. This CDR3 is built from 17 residues. V lost 1 base to trimming and J lost 0 bases; unmatched junction nucleotides: 6. CDR3 sequence: CASSEFWASGAKNIQYF. The CDR3 DNA is TGTGCCAGCAGTGAATTTTGGGCTAGCGGAGCCAAAAACATTCAGTACTTC.

Ten or more counts support this clonotype. This chain connects TRBV7-2 to TRBJ2-7, with D possibly being TRBD2 (5 bases). CDR3 length: 17 residues. Germline V lookup: CDR1 SGHTA, CDR2 FQGNSA. Trimming removed 5 bases at V and 1 base at J, with 21 bases between. The CDR3 spells CASSADSGGHLSYEQYF. The CDR3 bases are TGTGCCAGCAGCGCAGATAGTGGCGGGCACCTATCCTACGAGCAGTACTTC.

This clonotype has a count of ten or more. The chain uses TRBV20-1 and TRBJ2-5, with 7 bases that match TRBD1. Trimming cost V 5 bases and J 1 base; bases outside gene matches: 1. This CDR3 has 12 amino acids. Germline V gives CDR1 DFQATT, CDR2 SNEGSKA (reference sequence). DNA for the CDR3: TGCAGTGCTGACAGGGTCCAAGAGACCCAGTACTTC. This gives the protein CSADRVQETQYF.

V gene TRBV18 combines with J gene TRBJ2-1; 10 bases are a match to TRBD2. The CDR3 runs 16 residues. Losses at the gene ends were 0 bases for V and 9 bases for J; bases not matched to a gene: 8. CDR1 is KGHSH and CDR2 is LQKENI in the germline V gene. The CDR3 here is CASSPPSSGRYSEQFF. The DNA for the CDR3 is TGTGCCAGCTCACCACCTTCTAGCGGGAGATATTCTGAGCAGTTCTTC.

The V call is TRBV10-3, the J call TRBJ1-3; 8 bases agree with TRBD1. Germline lookup yields CDR1 ENHRY and CDR2 SYGVKD. CDR3 size: 14 residues. The V gene end was trimmed by 6 bases and the J gene end by 3 bases; junction bases not matched to a gene: 4. The CDR3 DNA reads as TGTGCCATCAGCCGGACAGGGAATGGAAACACCATATATTTT. Translation: CAISRTGNGNTIYF.

Only a few counts were recorded for this clonotype. V is TRBV6-2 or TRBV6-3 and J is TRBJ2-7; 8 bases agree with TRBD2. The CDR3 totals 14 residues. Germline CDR1 and CDR2: MNHEY and SVGEGT. Germline trimming cut 6 bases from V and 4 bases from J; bases unmatched to any gene: 8. The CDR3 loop is CASRVAGLSYEQYF. The CDR3 DNA sequence: TGTGCCAGCAGGGTAGCGGGACTATCGTACGAGCAGTACTTC.

This chain uses TRBV28 with TRBJ1-2; a possible D gene is TRBD1 (5 bases). CDR3 size: 15 residues. V gave up 4 bases and J gave up 7 bases, with 19 bases separating them. The germline V gene encodes CDR1 MDHEN and CDR2 SYDVKM. The CDR3: CASSSPSQGGGGYTF. The CDR3 nucleotides read TGTGCCAGCAGTTCCCCTTCTCAGGGAGGAGGTGGCTACACCTTC.

The chain combines TRBV6-4 with TRBJ1-6; D is perhaps TRBD1 (5 bases). The germline V and J ends were trimmed by 0 bases and 0 bases, with 9 bases remaining between them. CDR1 and CDR2 from the germline V gene are MRHNA and SNTAGT. CDR3 size: 17 residues. CDR3 residues: CASSDSYRSSYNSPLHF. The CDR3 region has the DNA TGTGCCAGCAGTGACTCCTACAGGAGCTCCTATAATTCACCCCTCCACTTT.

This clonotype was recorded at least ten times. This chain joins TRBV20-1 and TRBJ2-7; D is undetermined. Trimming pared 6 bases from V and 2 bases from J, leaving 17 bases between. Germline lookup yields CDR1 DFQATT and CDR2 SNEGSKA (reference sequence). The CDR3 is made up of 14 amino acids. CDR3 residues: CSAPKQISPYEQYF. The CDR3 coding sequence is TGCAGTGCCCCGAAGCAAATTTCCCCCTACGAGCAGTACTTC.

This rearrangement joins TRBV3-1 to TRBJ2-3; 7 bases align to TRBD2. This CDR3 has 16 amino acids. Germline trimming cut 4 bases from V and 0 bases from J; bases unmatched to any gene: 7. Germline CDR1 and CDR2: LGHDT and YNNKEL (reference sequence). The DNA of the CDR3 is TGTGCCAGCAGCCTCAAACTAGCGACGAGCACAGATACGCAGTATTTT. This gives the protein CASSLKLATSTDTQYF.

This clonotype was counted only a few times. The chain joins TRBV18 to TRBJ2-3; no clear D. V dropped 2 bases and J dropped 1 base, with 10 bases sitting between them. Germline CDR1 is KGHSH and CDR2 is LQKENI. The CDR3 has 15 residues. CDR3 region: CASSPDGRRTDTQYF. Written as DNA, the CDR3 is TGTGCCAGCTCACCAGACGGGCGGCGCACAGATACGCAGTATTTT.

This clonotype appeared a few times. The genes are TRBV20-1 and TRBJ2-1; D may be TRBD2 (6 bases). Trimming stripped 5 bases from V and 7 bases from J, with 15 bases between. This CDR3 region has 13 residues. Germline V gene sequence: CDR1 DFQATT, CDR2 SNEGSKA (reference sequence). The CDR3 DNA sequence: TGCAGTGCTGACCCGGGACTCCTAAATGAGCAGTTCTTC. It is translated as CSADPGLLNEQFF.

This clonotype has a count of ten or more. V gene TRBV20-1 combines with J gene TRBJ2-1; D not resolved. The V gene's germline CDR1 is DFQATT and CDR2 SNEGSKA (reference sequence). This CDR3 has 12 amino acids. V lost 2 bases, J lost 5 bases, and 7 bases lay in between. CDR3 DNA: TGCAGTGCTAGAAATTACGACAATGAGCAGTTCTTC. Amino acid sequence: CSARNYDNEQFF.

This clonotype was observed a handful of times. The chain has TRBV6-4 and TRBJ2-1; no clear D. This CDR3 comprises 15 residues. V gave up 6 bases and J gave up 0 bases, with 12 bases separating them. Germline CDR1 reads MRHNA; CDR2 reads SNTAGT. The CDR3 bases are TGTGCCAGCAGAGAACACTTCAGCTCCTACAATGAGCAGTTCTTC. Amino acid sequence: CASREHFSSYNEQFF.

This clonotype was recorded a few times. An end of the junction does not agree with germline; a read error may underlie this. The chain carries TRBV7-1 and TRBJ2-1; 9 bases map to TRBD2. TRBV7-1 qualifies as an ORF whose function is uncertain. The CDR3 sequence is 18 residues long. The CDR3 loop is CASTSGGVLAGDPPEQFF. Here the CDR3 DNA reads TGTGCCAGCACCTCAGGTGGGGTTTTAGCGGGGGATCCACCTGAGCAGTTCTTC.

This clonotype was detected ten times or more. CDR3 DNA sequence: TGTGCCAGCAGTCCGGGGGAGGGTGGGACCCAGTACTTC. Amino acids: CASSPGEGGTQYF. This chain uses TRBV27 with TRBJ2-5, with 7 bases lining up with TRBD2. The germline CDR1 and CDR2 sequences are MNHEY and SMNVEV (reference sequence). This CDR3 comprises 13 residues. Trimming removed 5 bases from V and 7 bases from J; junction bases left unmatched: 7.

The chain uses TRBV4-1 and TRBJ2-3; D perhaps matches TRBD2 (6 bases). Trimming cost V 1 base and J 2 bases, with 10 bases left between them. This CDR3 region has 15 residues. The germline V gene encodes CDR1 MGHRA and CDR2 YSYEKL. The CDR3 region has the DNA TGCGCCAGCAGCCAAGGTCCGGGAGACACAGATACGCAGTATTTT. This sequence encodes CASSQGPGDTDTQYF.

The chain joins TRBV7-2 to TRBJ2-4; possible D gene TRBD1, 6 bases. The CDR3 totals 15 residues. The V gene lost 2 bases and the J gene lost 6 bases, with 14 bases spanning the gap. Germline values: CDR1 SGHTA, CDR2 FQGNSA. CDR3 protein: CASSLSQGYGNIQYF. The CDR3 region has the DNA TGTGCCAGCAGCTTAAGCCAGGGGTACGGAAACATTCAGTACTTC.